This TCR beta chain was profiled in a study of blood T cell repertoires in COVID-19. CDR1 and CDR2 from the germline V gene are LGHDT and YNNKEL (reference sequence). Trimming shortened V by 8 bases and J by 0 bases, and 12 bases separated the two germline ends. CDR3 length: 14 residues. Some clones are missing from TCRdb's copy, which holds only in-frame ones; the method was immunoSEQ multiplex PCR. Among 200,000 to 250,000 clones, roughly 90% were seen once, and the ten largest hold 3.5% to 5.5%. The chain links TRBV3-1 (or the pseudogene TRBV3-2) to TRBJ2-3; tentative D call: TRBD2 (5 bases). The receptor comes from a woman aged 25 to 45 who had been exposed to COVID-19. Sequencing was carried out using PBMCs or T cells enriched from blood (not recorded which). The CDR3 coding sequence is TGTGCCAGCTTACCGGCGGGTAGCACAGATACGCAGTATTTT. Protein sequence: CASLPAGSTDTQYF.